Below are 6 T cell receptor beta chains sequenced from a single sample in a study of preoperative IRX-2 immunotherapy in early breast cancer. Sequencing used immunoSEQ multiplex PCR; TCRdb keeps in-frame clones, though not all of them. The repertoire has approximately 24,000 clones, about 81% of them found once; the top ten carry roughly 1.4%. Treatment here: preoperative locoregional IRX-2 cytokine immunotherapy. Sequencing used lymph node tissue, obtained after IRX-2 immunotherapy. The source of these receptors is a human donor with breast cancer.

This clone appeared a few times. The V gene is TRBV15, the J gene TRBJ1-1; no firm D call. This CDR3 is built from 14 residues. CDR1 and CDR2 from the germline V gene are LNHNV and YYDKDF (reference sequence). Between the trimmed V and J ends, which lost 0 bases and 4 bases, there was a span of 9 bases. CDR3 nucleotide sequence: TGTGCCACCAGCAGAGAGGGGAGAACCACTGAAGCTTTCTTT. Its protein is CATSREGRTTEAFF.

V and J are TRBV18 and TRBJ2-5; TRBD1 aligns across 7 bases. The CDR3 is made up of 13 amino acids. CDR1 is KGHSH and CDR2 is LQKENI in the germline V gene. V lost 3 bases to trimming and J lost 4 bases; unmatched junction nucleotides: 2. As DNA, the CDR3 is TGTGCCAGCTCACCGACAGGGTTAGAGACCCAGTACTTC. Translated: CASSPTGLETQYF.

The chain employs TRBV29-1 and TRBJ2-7; 8 nucleotides align to TRBD1. The V gene end was trimmed by 2 bases and the J gene end by 6 bases; junction bases not matched to a gene: 6. Germline-derived CDR1 and CDR2 are SQVTM and ANQGSEA. This CDR3 comprises 13 residues. This CDR3 is CSVEPDRGREQYF. The DNA of the CDR3 is TGCAGCGTTGAACCCGACAGGGGACGCGAGCAGTACTTC.

This chain connects TRBV1 to TRBJ2-1; the D segment call TRBD2 is taken from the table without a DNA check. TRBV1 represents a pseudogene. The CDR3 length is 17 residues. The DNA of the CDR3 is TGCGCCAGCAGCCAAGGTACTAGCGGGGTCACCTACAATGAGCAGTTCTTC. It yields the protein CASSQGTSGVTYNEQFF.

V gene TRBV7-5 combines with J gene TRBJ2-5. TRBV7-5 is a pseudogene. CDR3 length: 16 residues. CDR3 amino acids: CASSLVYESLQETQYF. The DNA for the CDR3 is TGTGCCAGCAGCTTGGTTTACGAATCTCTCCAAGAGACCCAGTACTTC.

The rearrangement links TRBV22-1 to TRBJ2-3. TRBV22-1 is designated a pseudogene. This CDR3 contains 13 residues. The CDR3 here is CATSGESTDTQYF. The CDR3, as DNA: TGTGCCACCAGTGGGGAAAGCACAGATACGCAGTATTTT.